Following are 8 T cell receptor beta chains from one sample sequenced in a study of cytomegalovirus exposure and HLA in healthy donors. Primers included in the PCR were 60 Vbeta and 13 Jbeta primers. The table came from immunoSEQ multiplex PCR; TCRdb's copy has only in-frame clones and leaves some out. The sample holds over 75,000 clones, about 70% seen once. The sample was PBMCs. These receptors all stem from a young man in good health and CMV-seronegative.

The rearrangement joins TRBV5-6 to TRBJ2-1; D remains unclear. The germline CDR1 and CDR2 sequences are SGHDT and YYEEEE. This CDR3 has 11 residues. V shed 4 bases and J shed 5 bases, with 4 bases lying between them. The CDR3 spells CASSTNNEQFF. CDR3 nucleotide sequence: TGTGCCAGCAGCACAAACAATGAGCAGTTCTTC.

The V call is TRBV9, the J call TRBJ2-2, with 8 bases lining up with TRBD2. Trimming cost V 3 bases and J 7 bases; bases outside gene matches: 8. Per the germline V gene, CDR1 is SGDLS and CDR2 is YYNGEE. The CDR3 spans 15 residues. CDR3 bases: TGTGCCAGCAGCGAGCGGGGGAGAGCGGGCGGGGAGCTGTTTTTT. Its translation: CASSERGRAGGELFF. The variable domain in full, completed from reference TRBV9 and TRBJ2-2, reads DSGVTQTPKHLITATGQRVTLRCSPRSGDLSVYWYQQSLDQGLQFLIQYYNGEERAKGNILERFSAQQFPDLHSELNLSSLELGDSALYFCASSERGRAGGELFFGEGSRLTVL.

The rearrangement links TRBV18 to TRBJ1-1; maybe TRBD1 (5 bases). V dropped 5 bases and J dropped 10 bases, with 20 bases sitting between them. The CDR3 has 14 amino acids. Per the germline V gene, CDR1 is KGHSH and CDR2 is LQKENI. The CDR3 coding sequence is TGTGCCAGCTCATCTGCCTCAGGGATTTGGGGAGCTTTCTTT. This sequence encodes CASSSASGIWGAFF.

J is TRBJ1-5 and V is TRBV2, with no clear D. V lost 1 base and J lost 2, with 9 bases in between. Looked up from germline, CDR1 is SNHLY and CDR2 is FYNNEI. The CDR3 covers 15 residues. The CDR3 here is CASSEESKGNQPQHF. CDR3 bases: TGTGCCAGCAGTGAAGAAAGCAAAGGCAATCAGCCCCAGCATTTT.

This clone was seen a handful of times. The DNA for the CDR3 is TGTGCCAGCAGCCTGGAGGGGATTGGCGGGGAGCTGTTTTTT. Residues: CASSLEGIGGELFF. The rearrangement links TRBV7-9 to TRBJ2-2; D might be TRBD2 (6 bases). The CDR3 loop spans 14 amino acids. The V end was cut by 5 bases, the J end by 7 bases, with 14 bases between. From germline, CDR1 is SEHNR and CDR2 FQNEAQ (reference sequence).

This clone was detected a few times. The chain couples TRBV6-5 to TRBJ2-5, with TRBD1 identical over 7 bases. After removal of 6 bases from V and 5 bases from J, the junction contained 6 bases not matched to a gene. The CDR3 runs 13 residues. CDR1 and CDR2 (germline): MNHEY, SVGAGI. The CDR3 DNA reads TGTGCCAGCAGCTCTAACAGGGGTGAGACCCAGTACTTC. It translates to CASSSNRGETQYF.

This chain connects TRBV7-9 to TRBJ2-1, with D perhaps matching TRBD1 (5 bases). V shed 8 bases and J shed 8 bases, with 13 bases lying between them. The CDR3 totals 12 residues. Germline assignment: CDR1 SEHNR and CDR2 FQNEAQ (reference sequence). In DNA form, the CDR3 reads TGTGCCAGCGCCCCAGGGATCGATGAGCAGTTCTTC. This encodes CASAPGIDEQFF.

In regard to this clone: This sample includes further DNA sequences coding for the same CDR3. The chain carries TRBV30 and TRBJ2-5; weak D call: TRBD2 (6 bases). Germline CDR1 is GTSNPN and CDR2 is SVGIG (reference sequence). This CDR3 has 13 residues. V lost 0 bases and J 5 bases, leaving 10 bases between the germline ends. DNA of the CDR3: TGTGCCTGGAGTGTTTCGGGGACTGAGACCCAGTACTTC. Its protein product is CAWSVSGTETQYF.